The clone carrying this T cell receptor beta chain was counted between two and nine times. Its antigen is not known. For the second PCR, which ran for roughly 7 to 11 cycles, a sample-barcoded 5' primer and a J-beta primer mix were used. MiXCR, run by TCRdb on the 5' RACE reads, gives a single entry per CDR3 protein. Of 650,000 to 800,000 distinct CDR3 sequences in the sample, more than 40% were seen once. The sample belongs to a study of blood T cells in healthy people across ages. A minimum of 6 million PBMCs was isolated per sample. General observations from the study: PBMCs that were unsorted prevented a conclusive naive versus antigen-experienced comparison.

This clonotype was obtained from a man aged 55 to 70 in good health. Sample: blood.

CDR3 bases: TGTGCCAGCAGTTACGAAGAGACGGCAGTCTACGAGCAGTACTTC. This translates into CASSYEETAVYEQYF. This chain uses TRBV6-5 with TRBJ2-7, with unresolved D. Germline loops: CDR1 MNHEY, CDR2 SVGAGI. There are 15 residues in the CDR3. V was shortened by 2 bases and J by 3 bases, with 14 bases between the two germline ends.